The 16 T cell receptor beta chains reported below all come from one sample, sequenced in a study of T cell repertoires in cytomegalovirus infection. TCRdb ran MiXCR on the reads and lists one entry per CDR3 protein. The sample holds about 130,000 distinct CDR3 sequences; over 30% are singletons and the top ten take roughly 50%. These TCRs' antigens remain unknown. Sequenced material: CD8+ T cells from cultured PBMCs, taken from culture after CMV antigen stimulation. All receptors derive from a human donor in good health (CMV status not recorded). Some clones in this sample may be carry-over from other donors' samples.

This clonotype has only a few counts. The chain combines TRBV4-1 with TRBJ2-5; 10 bases are shared with TRBD2. CDR3 length: 16 residues. Trimming took 4 bases from V and 7 from J; bases not matched to a gene: 12. Germline CDR1 reads MGHRA; CDR2 reads YSYEKL. CDR3 coding DNA: TGCGCCAGCAGCCGAGAGATAGCGGGGGGCGGGGGGACCCAGTACTTC. The encoded protein is CASSREIAGGGGTQYF.

This clonotype was found a few times. The rearrangement links TRBV12-3 or TRBV12-4 to TRBJ2-3; 8 bases map to TRBD2. The CDR3 consists of 16 residues. Trimming took 3 bases from V and 6 from J; bases not matched to a gene: 11. The CDR3 DNA follows: TGTGCCAGCAGTTTCTCCGAGGGACTAGGGGCGGATACGCAGTATTTT. This gives the protein CASSFSEGLGADTQYF.

The J gene is TRBJ1-1, the V gene TRBV12-5; no reliable D call. The ends were cut back, 1 base at V and 4 bases at J, with 13 bases in the middle. Germline V gene data show CDR1 as LGHNT and CDR2 as FRNRAP. The CDR3 is 15 residues long. CDR3 residues: CASGLDLEVGTEAFF. DNA of the CDR3: TGTGCTAGTGGTTTGGATCTGGAGGTTGGCACTGAAGCTTTCTTT.

This sequence joins TRBV27 and TRBJ1-2; TRBD1 matches 12 bases. The length of the CDR3 is 14 residues. Germline CDR1 reads MNHEY; CDR2 reads SMNVEV (reference sequence). V lost 5 bases, J lost 8 bases, and 6 bases stayed unmatched. The CDR3 protein is CASSRGQGAGGYTF. The DNA of the CDR3 is TGTGCCAGCAGTAGGGGACAGGGGGCAGGAGGCTACACCTTC.

This clonotype was seen more than once but under ten times. The V gene is TRBV3-1, the J gene TRBJ2-5; 12 nucleotides agree with TRBD1. The length of the CDR3 is 16 residues. Germline V CDR1 and CDR2: LGHDT, YNNKEL (reference sequence). V was pared by 4 bases and J by 10 bases, with 13 bases of the junction left unmatched. The CDR3 DNA is TGTGCCAGCAGCCGGGTCATCCGGGACAGGGGGCGGGTCCAGTACTTC. This encodes CASSRVIRDRGRVQYF.

This clonotype came up a few times. The rearrangement joins TRBV15 to TRBJ1-1; a possible D gene is TRBD1 (5 bases). Between the trimmed V and J ends, which lost 0 bases and 5 bases, there was a span of 10 bases. The CDR3 contains 14 residues. Per germline, CDR1 LNHNV and CDR2 YYDKDF (reference sequence). Here the CDR3 reads CATSRDRDGTEAFF. The DNA for the CDR3 is TGTGCCACCAGCAGAGACAGGGATGGGACTGAAGCTTTCTTT.

This chain connects TRBV12-3 or TRBV12-4 to TRBJ1-6, with a tentative D call TRBD1 (6 bases). This CDR3 contains 15 residues. V lost 7 bases and J lost 6, with 16 bases in between. The chain's CDR3 is CASNRGGGVNSPLHF. The CDR3 DNA reads as TGTGCCAGCAATAGGGGGGGGGGCGTTAATTCACCCCTCCACTTT.

The chain employs TRBV15 and TRBJ1-5; D gene ambiguous. V was cut by 3 bases and J by 6 bases, with 18 bases left in between. The CDR3 extends over 16 amino acids. The V gene's germline CDR1 is LNHNV and CDR2 YYDKDF (reference sequence). CDR3 residues: CATSSPGREAPQPQHF. CDR3 sequence (DNA): TGTGCCACCAGCAGCCCCGGACGGGAAGCGCCTCAGCCCCAGCATTTT. Looking up the rest from reference TRBV15 and TRBJ1-5 gives the full variable domain: DAMVIQNPRYQVTQFGKPVTLSCSQTLNHNVMYWYQQKSSQAPKLLFHYYDKDFNNEADTPDNFQSRRPNTSFCFLDIRSPGLGDTAMYLCATSSPGREAPQPQHFGDGTRLSIL.

V is TRBV7-2 and J is TRBJ1-1; 7 bases map to TRBD1. V shed 5 bases and J 0 bases; nucleotides not matched to a gene: 6. This CDR3 comprises 15 residues. CDR1 is SGHTA, CDR2 FQGNSA, per germline. The DNA of the CDR3 is TGTGCCAGCAGCCCCTGGGGACAGTTGAACACTGAAGCTTTCTTT. It specifies CASSPWGQLNTEAFF.

This CDR3 reads CASSLWDRRENKNTEAFF. CDR3 sequence (DNA): TGTGCCAGCAGCCTGTGGGACAGACGGGAAAATAAAAACACTGAAGCTTTCTTT. The J gene is TRBJ1-1, the V gene TRBV11-2; the match to TRBD1 covers 7 bases. CDR1 is SGHAT, CDR2 FQNNGV, per germline. Trimming took 5 bases from V and 2 from J; bases not matched to a gene: 17. The CDR3 has 18 residues.

The J gene is TRBJ2-1, the V gene TRBV4-1; no reliable D call. Germline V gives CDR1 MGHRA, CDR2 YSYEKL. Deletions cut 1 base from V and 1 base from J, with 8 bases between. The CDR3 loop spans 15 amino acids. The CDR3 loop reads CASSQAGISYNEQFF. The DNA for the CDR3 is TGCGCCAGCAGCCAAGCGGGCATATCCTACAATGAGCAGTTCTTC.

The chain carries TRBV7-9 and TRBJ2-1; 12 bases map to TRBD2. The CDR3 has 15 amino acids. Germline-derived CDR1 and CDR2 are SEHNR and FQNEAQ (reference sequence). J was trimmed by 5 bases and V by 5 bases; bases with no gene match: 4. CDR3 region: CASSNLAGGHNEQFF. The CDR3 DNA is TGTGCCAGCAGCAATCTAGCGGGGGGGCACAATGAGCAGTTCTTC.

V is TRBV27 and J is TRBJ1-2; TRBD1 aligns across 7 bases. Germline values: CDR1 MNHEY, CDR2 SMNVEV (reference sequence). J was trimmed by 6 bases and V by 5 bases; bases with no gene match: 12. The CDR3 runs 15 residues. As DNA, the CDR3 is TGTGCCAGCAGTCTGACCCAGGGGGTCCCCAATGGCTACACCTTC. Translating it yields CASSLTQGVPNGYTF.

The chain links TRBV7-6 to TRBJ2-7, with D uncertain. Germline assignment: CDR1 SGHVS and CDR2 FNYEAQ. The V end lost 5 bases, the J end lost 2 bases, and 13 bases lay between the germline ends. This CDR3 is 14 amino acids long. CDR3: CASSPGAVPYEQYF. CDR3 DNA: TGTGCCAGCAGCCCGGGCGCGGTTCCCTACGAGCAGTACTTC.

V usage is TRBV7-4 and J usage is TRBJ1-1; D not certain. The CDR3 totals 13 residues. Trimming took 3 bases from V and 6 from J, leaving 11 bases between them. The germline gives CDR1 SGHVT, CDR2 SQSDAQ. In DNA form, the CDR3 reads TGTGCCAGCAGCTTCCTGGGTCCCCCTGAAGCTTTCTTT. Encoded protein: CASSFLGPPEAFF.

The rearrangement links TRBV27 to TRBJ2-7, with TRBD2 matching over 14 bases. Per the germline V gene, CDR1 is MNHEY and CDR2 is SMNVEV (reference sequence). V was clipped by 5 bases and J by 4 bases; unmatched bases: 10. The CDR3 covers 17 residues. The CDR3 loop reads CASSTGLAGVKGYEQYF. The CDR3 DNA reads as TGTGCCAGCAGTACGGGACTAGCGGGGGTAAAAGGTTACGAGCAGTACTTC.